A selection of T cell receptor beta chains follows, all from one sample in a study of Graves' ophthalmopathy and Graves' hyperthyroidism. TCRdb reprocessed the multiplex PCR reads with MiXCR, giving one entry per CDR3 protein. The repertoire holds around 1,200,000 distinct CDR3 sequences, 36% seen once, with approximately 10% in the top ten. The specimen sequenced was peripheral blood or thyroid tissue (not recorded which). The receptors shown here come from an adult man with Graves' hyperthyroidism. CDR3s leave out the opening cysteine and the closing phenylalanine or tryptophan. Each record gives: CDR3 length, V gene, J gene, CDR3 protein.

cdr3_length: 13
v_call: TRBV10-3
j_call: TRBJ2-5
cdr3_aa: AISGSGKNQETQY

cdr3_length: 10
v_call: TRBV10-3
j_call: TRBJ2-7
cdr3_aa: ATRTASYEQY

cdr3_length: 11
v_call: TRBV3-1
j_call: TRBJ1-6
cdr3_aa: ASSQIGDSPLH

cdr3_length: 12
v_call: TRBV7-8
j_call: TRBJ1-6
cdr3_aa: ASSLARGSSPLH

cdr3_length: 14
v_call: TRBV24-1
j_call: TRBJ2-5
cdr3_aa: ATSRPGLAGKETQY

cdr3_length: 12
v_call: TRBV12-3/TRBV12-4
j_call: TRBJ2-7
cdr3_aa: ASSSSTGENEQY

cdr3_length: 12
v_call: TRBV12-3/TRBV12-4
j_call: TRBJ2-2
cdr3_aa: ASSFGTITGELF

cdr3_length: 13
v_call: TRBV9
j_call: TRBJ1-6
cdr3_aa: ASSSYRGIHSPLH

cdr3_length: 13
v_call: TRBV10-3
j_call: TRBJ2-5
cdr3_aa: AISDPTVGTETQY

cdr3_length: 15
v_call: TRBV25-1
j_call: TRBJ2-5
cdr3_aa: ASSESSGELGTETQY

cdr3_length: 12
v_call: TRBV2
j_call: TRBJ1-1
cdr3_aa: ASSDLLGNTEAF

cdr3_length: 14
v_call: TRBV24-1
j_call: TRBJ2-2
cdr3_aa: ATSDAPLGNTGELF

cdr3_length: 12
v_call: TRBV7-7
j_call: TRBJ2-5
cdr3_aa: ASSSTAGPETQY

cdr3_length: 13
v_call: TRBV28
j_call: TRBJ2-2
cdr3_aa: ASISSGGNTGELF

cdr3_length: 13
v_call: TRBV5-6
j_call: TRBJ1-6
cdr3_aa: ASSSGALSNSPLH

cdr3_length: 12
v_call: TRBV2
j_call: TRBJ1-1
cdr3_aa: ASILDRPNTEAF

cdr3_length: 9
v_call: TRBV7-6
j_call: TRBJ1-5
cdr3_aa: ASTDTGTRH

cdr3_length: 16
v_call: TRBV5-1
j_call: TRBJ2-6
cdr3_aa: ATSFFSGSTSGANVLT

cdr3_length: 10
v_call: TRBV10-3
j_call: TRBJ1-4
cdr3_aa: ATSGTGEKLF

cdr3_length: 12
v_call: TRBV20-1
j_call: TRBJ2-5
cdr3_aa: RCGAQYGGETQY

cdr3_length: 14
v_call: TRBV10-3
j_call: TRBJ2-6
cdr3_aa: ASTSGSKTGANVLT

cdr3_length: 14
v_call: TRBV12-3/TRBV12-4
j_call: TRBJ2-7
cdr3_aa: ASSLRLAGGSYEQY

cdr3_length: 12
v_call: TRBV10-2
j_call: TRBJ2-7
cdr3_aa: ASSLSGGIYEQY

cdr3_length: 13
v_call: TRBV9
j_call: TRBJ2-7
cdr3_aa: ASSVEEGPYYEQY

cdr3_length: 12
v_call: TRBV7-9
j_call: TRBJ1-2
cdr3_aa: ASSLASGTDGYT

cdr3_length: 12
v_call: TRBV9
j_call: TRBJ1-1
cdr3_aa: ASSALGTNTEAF

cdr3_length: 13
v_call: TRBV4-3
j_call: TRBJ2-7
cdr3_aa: ASSQDRGVGYEQY

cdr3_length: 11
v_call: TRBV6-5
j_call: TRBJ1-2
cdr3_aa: ASSLFKTDGYT

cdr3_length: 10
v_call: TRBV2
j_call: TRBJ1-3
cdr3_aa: ARQGSGNTIY

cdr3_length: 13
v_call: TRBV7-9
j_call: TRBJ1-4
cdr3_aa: ASSDWTGLPEKLF

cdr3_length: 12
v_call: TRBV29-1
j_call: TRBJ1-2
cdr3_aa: SVDPGQSNYGYT

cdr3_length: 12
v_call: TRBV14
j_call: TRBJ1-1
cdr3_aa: ASSKGGRNTEAF

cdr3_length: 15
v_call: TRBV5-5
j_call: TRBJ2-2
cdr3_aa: ASSRRIAGGNTGELF

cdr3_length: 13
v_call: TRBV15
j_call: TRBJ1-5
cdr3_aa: ATSIGSGRNQPQH

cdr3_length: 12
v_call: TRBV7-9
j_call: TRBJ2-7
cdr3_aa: ASRPKTDRYEQY

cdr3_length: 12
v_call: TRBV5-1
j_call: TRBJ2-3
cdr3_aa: ASSLSPSADTQY

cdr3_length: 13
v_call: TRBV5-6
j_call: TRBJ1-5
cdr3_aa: ANSSYGTPHQPQH

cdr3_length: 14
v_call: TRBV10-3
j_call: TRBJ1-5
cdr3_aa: ATSRVGGVMNQPQH

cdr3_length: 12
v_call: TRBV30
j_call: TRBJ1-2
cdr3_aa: AWSVSGKGDGYT

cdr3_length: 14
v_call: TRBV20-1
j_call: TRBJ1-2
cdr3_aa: SARDLGTSGRGGYT

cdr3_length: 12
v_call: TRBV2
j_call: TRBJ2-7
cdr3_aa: ASSYSGVSSEKY

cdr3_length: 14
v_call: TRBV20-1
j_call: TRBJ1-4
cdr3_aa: SARDPARVNNEKLF

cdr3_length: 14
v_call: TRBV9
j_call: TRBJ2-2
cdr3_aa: ASSVAMDLDTGELF

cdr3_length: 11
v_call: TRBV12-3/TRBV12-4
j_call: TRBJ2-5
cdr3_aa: ASSLGAWLSQY

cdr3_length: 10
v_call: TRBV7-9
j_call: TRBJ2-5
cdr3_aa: ASSLISVAQY

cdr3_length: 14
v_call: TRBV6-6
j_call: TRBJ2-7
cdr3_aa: ASSYVGGTPTYEQY

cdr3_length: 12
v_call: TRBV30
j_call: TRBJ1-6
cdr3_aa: AWSYGPSNSPLH

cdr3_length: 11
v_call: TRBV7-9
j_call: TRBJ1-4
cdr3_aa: ASSLGGSLKLF

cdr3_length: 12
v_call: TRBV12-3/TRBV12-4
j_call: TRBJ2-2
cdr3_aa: ASNLINSHGELF

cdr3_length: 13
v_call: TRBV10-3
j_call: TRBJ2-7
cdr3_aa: ASSGIIASSYEQY

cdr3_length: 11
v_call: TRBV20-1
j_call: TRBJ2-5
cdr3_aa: SALGGEPGAQY

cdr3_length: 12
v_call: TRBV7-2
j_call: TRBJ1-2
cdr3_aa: ASSSDSSDYGYT